This TCR beta chain was recorded in a study of blood T cell repertoires in COVID-19. As for the study in general: COVID-19 samples from acute and convalescent phases originated in the United States, Italy and Spain. T cells, B-cell-depleted T cells, or PBMCs provided the cDNA or gDNA that served as material.

Per the authors' pipeline: Estimation of nucleated cell counts was performed using reference gene primer amplification. Assay used: immunoSEQ multiplex PCR; TCRdb lists only in-frame clones, some missing. The V and J calls and clone size were taken over from that table, and D and trimming were inferred from the DNA. The sample consists of roughly 55,000 clones, around 72% of them appearing once. The V end lost 4 bases, the J end lost 9 bases, and 14 bases lay between the germline ends. Per germline, CDR1 SQVTM and CDR2 ANQGSEA. This CDR3 contains 12 residues. This clone was detected a few times. This sequence originates from a human donor with active or convalescent COVID-19. The donor label of this sample is uncertain. The J gene is TRBJ2-3, the V gene TRBV29-1, with D possibly TRBD1 on 6 matching bases. The sample taken for sequencing was peripheral blood. In DNA form, the CDR3 reads TGCAGCGTTGTAGGGGGAAGGGGGACGCAGTATTTT. It yields the protein CSVVGGRGTQYF.